This T cell receptor beta chain was captured in a study of siplizumab effects on memory and regulatory T cells. Study results and caveats: Alloreactive sequences tracing back to unstimulated CD4+ memory cells fell significantly with siplizumab. Naive T cells were seen as more diverse than memory cells and as major alloresponse contributors. The alloreactive clones that mapped to unstimulated subsets made up only a minor fraction.

Profiling relied on immunoSEQ multiplex PCR, and the TCRdb table lists in-frame clones only, not all of them. The sample records 100,000 or so clones, roughly 91% being singletons. On this clone: No antigen is known for it.

The CDR3 runs to 16 residues. V lost 0 bases to trimming and J lost 1 base, with 10 bases between them. Germline-derived CDR1 and CDR2 are SGHTA and FQGTGA. The receptor comes from a human donor in good health. The chain uses TRBV7-3 and TRBJ2-1; D is unresolved. Input material: non-Treg CD4+ T cells sorted from blood. The CDR3 region has the DNA TGTGCCAGCAGCTTAACGTCCGGCAGATCCTACAATGAGCAGTTCTTC. This sequence encodes CASSLTSGRSYNEQFF. Looking up the rest from reference TRBV7-3 and TRBJ2-1 gives the full variable domain: GAGVSQTPSNKVTEKGKYVELRCDPISGHTALYWYRQSLGQGPEFLIYFQGTGAADDSGLPNDRFFAVRPEGSVSTLKIQRTERGDSAVYLCASSLTSGRSYNEQFFGPGTRLTVL.